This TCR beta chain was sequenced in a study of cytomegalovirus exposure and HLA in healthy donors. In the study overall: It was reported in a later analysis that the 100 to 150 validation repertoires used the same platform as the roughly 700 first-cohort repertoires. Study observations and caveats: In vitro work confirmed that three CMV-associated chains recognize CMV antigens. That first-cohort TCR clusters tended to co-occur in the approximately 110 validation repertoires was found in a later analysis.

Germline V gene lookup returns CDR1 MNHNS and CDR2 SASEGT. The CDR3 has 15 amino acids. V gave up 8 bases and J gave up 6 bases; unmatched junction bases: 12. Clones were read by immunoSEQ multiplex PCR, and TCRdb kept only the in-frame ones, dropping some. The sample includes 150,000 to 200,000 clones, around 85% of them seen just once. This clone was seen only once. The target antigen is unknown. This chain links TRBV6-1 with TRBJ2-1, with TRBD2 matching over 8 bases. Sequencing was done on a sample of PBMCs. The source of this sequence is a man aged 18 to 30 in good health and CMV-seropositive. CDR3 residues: CASGVMSGSGNEQFF. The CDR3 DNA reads TGTGCCAGCGGGGTTATGAGCGGGAGCGGCAATGAGCAGTTCTTC.